The 27 T cell receptor beta chains below come from one sample, sequenced in a study of blood T cell repertoires in COVID-19. The table came from immunoSEQ multiplex PCR; TCRdb's copy has only in-frame clones and leaves some out. The sample lists 150,000 or so clones, over 60% occurring once. Sequenced sample: peripheral blood. Source of these receptors: a man older than 75 with acute or convalescent COVID-19.

The rearrangement uses TRBV2 and TRBJ1-1; possibly TRBD1 for D (5 bases). The V gene's germline CDR1 is SNHLY and CDR2 FYNNEI. The V and J ends lost 7 bases and 7 bases respectively, with 16 bases between them. The CDR3 extends over 13 amino acids. CDR3 in DNA: TGTGCCAGCATGGTACAGACGCAGGGTGAAGCTTTCTTT. Amino acids: CASMVQTQGEAFF.

V and J are TRBV7-9 and TRBJ2-3; 9 bases are a match to TRBD1. CDR1 SEHNR and CDR2 FQNEAQ come from the germline V gene (reference sequence). The CDR3 is 14 amino acids. Trimming cost V 11 bases and J 3 bases; bases outside gene matches: 9. The CDR3 DNA reads TGTGCCGCGCTACAGGGGGCCGTGACAGATACGCAGTATTTT. Its translation: CAALQGAVTDTQYF.

The V and J genes are TRBV30 and TRBJ1-2, with 8 bases identical to TRBD1. The J segment lost 3 bases and the V segment lost 2 bases, leaving 5 bases of the junction unmatched. This CDR3 contains 14 residues. The V gene's germline CDR1 is GTSNPN and CDR2 SVGIG (reference sequence). The CDR3 loop is CAWSSGGRDYGYTF. CDR3 DNA: TGTGCCTGGAGTTCAGGGGGCAGAGACTATGGCTACACCTTC.

The genes are TRBV19 and TRBJ1-2; unclear D gene. Germline lookup yields CDR1 LNHDA and CDR2 SQIVND (reference sequence). Deletions cut 5 bases from V and 0 bases from J, with 13 bases between. CDR3 length equals 15 residues. For the CDR3, the DNA is TGTGCCAGTAGTGCAACAGCACCTTCTAACTATGGCTACACCTTC. Residues: CASSATAPSNYGYTF.

J is TRBJ1-5 and V is TRBV2, with D possibly being TRBD1 (6 bases). Germline values: CDR1 SNHLY, CDR2 FYNNEI. The CDR3 contains 15 residues. Trimming removed 6 bases at V and 2 bases at J, with 14 bases between. CDR3 DNA: TGTGCCAGCAGCACAGGGAGTGGTCGCAATCAGCCCCAGCATTTT. Translation gives CASSTGSGRNQPQHF.

This chain uses TRBV4-1 with TRBJ2-1, with D tentatively TRBD1 (6 bases). The CDR3 totals 14 residues. Trimming stripped 4 bases from V and 5 bases from J, with 12 bases between. Germline CDR1 is MGHRA and CDR2 is YSYEKL. The CDR3 here is CASSPRDTHNEQFF. The CDR3, as DNA: TGCGCCAGCAGCCCCCGGGACACTCACAATGAGCAGTTCTTC.

J is TRBJ1-5 and V is TRBV6-6; 8 bases are a match to TRBD1. The CDR3 is made up of 19 amino acids. CDR1 MNHNY and CDR2 SVGAGI come from the germline V gene (reference sequence). V trimming: 5 bases; J trimming: 2 bases; junction bases outside the gene matches: 17. This CDR3 is CASSPTRSTGEYGNQPQHF. The DNA for the CDR3 is TGTGCCAGCAGTCCCACACGATCGACAGGGGAGTATGGCAATCAGCCCCAGCATTTT.

The V and J genes are TRBV7-2 and TRBJ1-6, with TRBD1 matching over 8 bases. Looked up from germline, CDR1 is SGHTA and CDR2 is FQGNSA. J lost 10 bases, V lost 2 bases, and 7 bases had no gene match. The CDR3 covers 15 residues. CDR3 bases: TGTGCCAGCAGCTTATCTGCAGGGGGCAACTCACCCCTCCACTTT. It encodes CASSLSAGGNSPLHF.

About this clone itself: Additional DNA sequences in this sample encode the identical CDR3. This sequence joins TRBV2 and TRBJ1-2, with D possibly TRBD1 on 5 matching bases. Germline V gene data show CDR1 as SNHLY and CDR2 as FYNNEI. The CDR3 loop spans 12 amino acids. Between the trimmed V and J ends, which lost 8 bases and 3 bases, there was a span of 10 bases. The chain's CDR3 is CASGGTDYGYTF. For the CDR3, the DNA is TGTGCCAGCGGGGGGACGGACTATGGCTACACCTTC.

The gene calls are TRBV28 and TRBJ1-2; 7 bases map to TRBD1. The ends lost 4 bases at V and 2 bases at J; junction bases unmatched: 1. Germline V gene sequence: CDR1 MDHEN, CDR2 SYDVKM. The CDR3 sequence is 13 residues long. The CDR3 DNA follows: TGTGCCAGCAGTTCACAGGGGAACTATGGCTACACCTTC. Protein product: CASSSQGNYGYTF.

The V and J genes are TRBV27 and TRBJ1-1; 9 bases align to TRBD1. Germline trimming cut 6 bases from V and 9 bases from J; bases unmatched to any gene: 20. CDR1 is MNHEY, CDR2 SMNVEV, per germline (reference sequence). There are 17 residues in the CDR3. CDR3 amino acids: CASRPDRGNIKTLKAFF. The CDR3, as DNA: TGTGCCAGCAGACCCGACAGGGGGAACATAAAGACACTGAAAGCTTTCTTT.

This chain connects TRBV6-4 to TRBJ1-5; TRBD1 is a possible D gene (6 bases). Germline V gene lookup returns CDR1 MRHNA and CDR2 SNTAGT. CDR3 length: 13 amino acids. V gave up 3 bases and J gave up 6 bases, with 9 bases separating them. DNA for the CDR3: TGTGCCAGCAGTGAGGGCAGGGGTCAGCCCCAGCATTTT. The encoded protein is CASSEGRGQPQHF.

This clone was seen once. V usage is TRBV7-2 and J usage is TRBJ1-3; a weak D match, TRBD1 (6 bases). The CDR3 length is 16 residues. V gave up 5 bases and J gave up 8 bases, with 22 bases separating them. CDR1 SGHTA and CDR2 FQGNSA come from the germline V gene. CDR3 sequence: CASSESVGGLRHTIYF. In DNA, the CDR3 is TGTGCCAGCAGCGAGTCGGTTGGGGGCTTGCGACACACCATATATTTT.

The chain combines TRBV29-1 with TRBJ2-7, with 11 bases aligning to TRBD1. CDR1 is SQVTM, CDR2 ANQGSEA, per germline. Unmatched junction bases numbered 5, after V lost 4 bases and J lost 3 bases. The CDR3 totals 14 residues. The chain's CDR3 is CSVVTGTGGYEQYF. CDR3 coding DNA: TGCAGCGTTGTTACCGGGACAGGGGGCTACGAGCAGTACTTC.

The chain has TRBV19 and TRBJ2-2, with TRBD2 identical over 9 bases. The CDR3 loop spans 17 amino acids. V lost 11 bases and J lost 4; bases outside the gene matches: 17. Germline V gene sequence: CDR1 LNHDA, CDR2 SQIVND (reference sequence). CDR3 region: CASNHVGRGGGTGELFF. CDR3 DNA: TGTGCCTCCAACCATGTCGGGCGGGGGGGAGGCACCGGGGAGCTGTTTTTT. Using reference TRBV19 and TRBJ2-2 for the parts outside the CDR3, the full variable domain is DGGITQSPKYLFRKEGQNVTLSCEQNLNHDAMYWYRQDPGQGLRLIYYSQIVNDFQKGDIAEGYSVSREKKESFPLTVTSAQKNPTAFYLCASNHVGRGGGTGELFFGEGSRLTVL.

The rearrangement uses TRBV9 and TRBJ2-3, with 10 nucleotides matching TRBD1. CDR1 is SGDLS, CDR2 YYNGEE, per germline. Trimming at V came to 0 bases and at J to 5 bases, leaving 9 bases not matched to a gene. The CDR3 has 17 amino acids. CDR3 loop: CASSVATPGTGEDTQYF. In DNA, the CDR3 is TGTGCCAGCAGCGTAGCTACTCCGGGGACAGGGGAAGATACGCAGTATTTT.

V gene TRBV7-4 combines with J gene TRBJ1-4; weak D call: TRBD1 (5 bases). CDR1 and CDR2 from the germline V gene are SGHVT and SQSDAQ. Deletions cut 1 base from V and 6 bases from J, with 15 bases between. The CDR3 runs 16 residues. The CDR3: CASSLEGRSTDEKLFF. CDR3 in DNA: TGTGCCAGCAGCTTAGAGGGGAGGAGTACTGATGAAAAACTGTTTTTT.

The chain combines TRBV6-5 with TRBJ1-2; perhaps TRBD1 as D (6 bases). The CDR3 is 13 residues long. Germline V CDR1 and CDR2: MNHEY, SVGAGI. V shed 3 bases and J shed 8 bases, with 13 bases lying between them. CDR3 in amino acids: CASSYSAQGGYTF. Here the CDR3 DNA reads TGTGCCAGCAGTTATTCGGCCCAGGGGGGCTACACCTTC.

This clone was observed a few times. The CDR3 loop is CASTSSGHLGTGELFF. The CDR3 coding sequence is TGTGCCAGCACGAGTAGCGGCCATTTAGGTACCGGGGAGCTGTTTTTT. The V gene is TRBV7-8, the J gene TRBJ2-2; maybe TRBD2 (6 bases). From germline, CDR1 is SGHVS and CDR2 FQNEAQ. V gave up 7 bases and J gave up 5 bases, with 20 bases separating them. This CDR3 has 16 residues. Together with reference TRBV7-8 and TRBJ2-2, the CDR3 gives the full variable domain: GAGVSQSPRYKVAKRGQDVALRCDPISGHVSLFWYQQALGQGPEFLTYFQNEAQLDKSGLPSDRFFAERPEGSVSTLKIQRTQQEDSAVYLCASTSSGHLGTGELFFGEGSRLTVL.

The V gene is TRBV18, the J gene TRBJ2-7; D may be TRBD1 (6 bases). Germline V gives CDR1 KGHSH, CDR2 LQKENI. Trimming shortened V by 3 bases and J by 2 bases, and 11 bases separated the two germline ends. This CDR3 contains 14 residues. DNA of the CDR3: TGTGCCAGCTCACCTGACCAGGGGACCTACGAGCAGTACTTC. Translating gives CASSPDQGTYEQYF. Variable domain in full (rest from reference TRBV18 and TRBJ2-7): NAGVMQNPRHLVRRRGQEARLRCSPMKGHSHVYWYRQLPEEGLKFMVYLQKENIIDESGMPKERFSAEFPKEGPSILRIQQVVRGDSAAYFCASSPDQGTYEQYFGPGTRLTVT.

V and J are TRBV2 and TRBJ2-7; D is perhaps TRBD1 (6 bases). V was trimmed by 4 bases and J by 3 bases, leaving 10 bases between them. Per the germline V gene, CDR1 is SNHLY and CDR2 is FYNNEI. The CDR3 is 13 amino acids. CDR3 amino acids: CASSGTGNYEQYV. The CDR3, as DNA: TGTGCCAGCAGTGGCACAGGGAACTACGAGCAGTACGTC.

V gene TRBV4-2 combines with J gene TRBJ2-3; TRBD2 aligns across 15 bases. The CDR3 is 16 residues long. Germline-derived CDR1 and CDR2 are LGHNA and YNFKEQ. Trimming cost V 3 bases and J 5 bases; bases outside gene matches: 3. CDR3 nucleotide sequence: TGTGCCAGCAGCCAGAGGACTAGCGGGGGGGGAGATACGCAGTATTTT. Encoded protein: CASSQRTSGGGDTQYF.

This clone was seen a few times. This chain joins TRBV28 and TRBJ1-1; no firm D call. Germline assignment: CDR1 MDHEN and CDR2 SYDVKM. This CDR3 is 15 amino acids long. Trimming removed 3 bases from V and 1 base from J, with 12 bases in between. Here the CDR3 DNA reads TGTGCCAGCAGTTTGCGGGGAATGGGGAACACTGAAGCTTTCTTT. Translation gives CASSLRGMGNTEAFF.

V usage is TRBV5-1 and J usage is TRBJ2-5; 11 bases are a match to TRBD1. Germline V CDR1 and CDR2: SGHRS, YFSETQ. V shed 5 bases, J shed 3 bases, and the junction held 9 bases outside the gene matches. CDR3 length: 16 amino acids. The CDR3, as DNA: TGCGCCAGCAGTTTGTGGGGGACAGGGGGTGAAGAGACCCAGTACTTC. Translated, it gives CASSLWGTGGEETQYF.

The chain is built from TRBV28 and TRBJ1-1; D remains ambiguous. CDR3 size: 15 residues. The germline CDR1 and CDR2 sequences are MDHEN and SYDVKM. Trimming shortened V by 3 bases and J by 11 bases, and 22 bases separated the two germline ends. The CDR3 sequence: CASSFSTGSAGIAFF. CDR3 DNA sequence: TGTGCCAGCAGTTTTTCCACGGGGTCCGCGGGGATTGCTTTCTTT.

The chain has TRBV5-1 and TRBJ1-3; 7 nucleotides match TRBD1. Germline loops: CDR1 SGHRS, CDR2 YFSETQ. Unmatched junction bases numbered 12, after V lost 7 bases and J lost 11 bases. There are 13 residues in the CDR3. The DNA of the CDR3 is TGCGCCAGCTCAACTGAGGGGGCTGCCGCCATATATTTT. It specifies CASSTEGAAAIYF.

This chain joins TRBV3-1 (or the pseudogene TRBV3-2) and TRBJ1-2, with TRBD1 matching over 7 bases. Germline loops: CDR1 LGHDT, CDR2 YNNKEL (reference sequence). The V segment lost 3 bases and the J segment 8 bases; nucleotides outside the gene matches: 9. The CDR3 consists of 14 residues. The CDR3 nucleotides read TGTGCCAGCAGCCAGGGTGACAGGGTCTTAGGCTACACCTTC. This sequence encodes CASSQGDRVLGYTF.